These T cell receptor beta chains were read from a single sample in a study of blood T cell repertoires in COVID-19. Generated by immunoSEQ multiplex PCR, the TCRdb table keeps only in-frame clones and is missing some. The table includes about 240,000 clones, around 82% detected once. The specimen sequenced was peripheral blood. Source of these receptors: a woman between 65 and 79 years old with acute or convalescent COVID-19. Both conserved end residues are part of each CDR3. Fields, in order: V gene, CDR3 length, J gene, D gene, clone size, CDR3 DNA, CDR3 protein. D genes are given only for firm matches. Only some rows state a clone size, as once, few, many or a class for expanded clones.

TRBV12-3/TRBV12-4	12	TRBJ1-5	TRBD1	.	TGTGCCATAAGACAGGGTTACGAGCCCCAGCATTTT	CAIRQGYEPQHF
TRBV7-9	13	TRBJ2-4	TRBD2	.	TGTGCCAGCCTGAGTTCGGGGGAGGGGATTCAGTACTTC	CASLSSGEGIQYF
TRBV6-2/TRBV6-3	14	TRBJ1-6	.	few	TGTGCCAGCAGTTACGCAGGGGAGAATTCACCCCTCCACTTT	CASSYAGENSPLHF
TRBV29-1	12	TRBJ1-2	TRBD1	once	TGCAGCGATGGGGACAGGGTAAATGGCTACACCTTC	CSDGDRVNGYTF
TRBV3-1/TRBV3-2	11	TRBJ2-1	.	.	TGTGCCAGCAGCCAAGCGGGTGAGCAGTTCTTC	CASSQAGEQFF
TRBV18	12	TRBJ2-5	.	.	TGTGCCAGCTCACCACGTTACGAGCGCCAGTACTTC	CASSPRYERQYF
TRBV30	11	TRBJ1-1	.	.	TGTGCCCATGACCGGGACAAGAAAGCTTTCTTT	CAHDRDKKAFF
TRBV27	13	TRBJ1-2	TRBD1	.	TGTGCCAGCAGTTTCGGGACAGCGTATGGCTACACCTTC	CASSFGTAYGYTF
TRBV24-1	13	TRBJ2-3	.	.	TGTGCCACCAGTCGTCAGGGGATAGATACGCAGTATTTT	CATSRQGIDTQYF
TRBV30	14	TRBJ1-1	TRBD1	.	TGTGCCTGGGGGACAGGGAGGCGCTTCAGCGAAGCTTTCTTT	CAWGTGRRFSEAFF